A single sample gave rise to the 31 T cell receptor beta chains below, sequenced in a study of CD4+ T cells in melanoma. Only in-frame clones appear in the TCRdb table, and some are missing; sequencing was by immunoSEQ multiplex PCR. The repertoire holds some 15,000 clones, with roughly 63% as singletons. What was sequenced was cells from a culture (not recorded whether cultured in vitro). The source is a human donor with melanoma.

This chain uses TRBV27 with TRBJ2-5; no reliable D call. The CDR3 length is 13 residues. The V end was cut by 5 bases, the J end by 3 bases, with 10 bases between. Per the germline V gene, CDR1 is MNHEY and CDR2 is SMNVEV (reference sequence). In nucleotides, the CDR3 is TGTGCCAGCAGTCACCGGCTAGAAGAGACCCAGTACTTC. It is translated as CASSHRLEETQYF.

This chain uses TRBV29-1 with TRBJ2-1; D not resolved. CDR1 and CDR2 (germline): SQVTM, ANQGSEA. V gave up 7 bases and J gave up 3 bases, with 19 bases separating them. The CDR3 runs 15 residues. CDR3 region: CSGAPRGTNYNEQFF. The DNA for the CDR3 is TGCAGCGGGGCCCCGCGCGGAACGAACTACAATGAGCAGTTCTTC.

The chain combines TRBV7-3 with TRBJ2-5; 7 bases agree with TRBD1. Germline lookup yields CDR1 SGHTA and CDR2 FQGTGA. The CDR3 contains 13 residues. The V gene end was trimmed by 5 bases and the J gene end by 4 bases; junction bases not matched to a gene: 4. CDR3 in DNA: TGTGCCAGCAGCGCCTACAGGGGAGAGACCCAGTACTTC. Its protein product is CASSAYRGETQYF.

The chain is built from TRBV5-1 and TRBJ2-3; the match to TRBD2 covers 7 bases. There are 16 residues in the CDR3. Per germline, CDR1 SGHRS and CDR2 YFSETQ. Trimming removed 7 bases from V and 0 bases from J; junction bases left unmatched: 11. The CDR3 region is CASGTERGTSTDTQYF. DNA for the CDR3: TGCGCCAGCGGCACTGAGCGGGGAACTAGCACAGATACGCAGTATTTT.

A note on this clone: A junction end diverges from the germline sequence, so it may reflect a read error. The rearrangement uses TRBV5-1 and TRBJ1-1; 7 bases fit TRBD1. CDR1 and CDR2 (germline): SGHRS, YFSETQ. CDR3 length: 15 residues. The CDR3 sequence is CASSSTGVGNTEAFF. The CDR3 DNA sequence: TGTGCCAGCAGCTCTACAGGGGTGGGGAACACTGAAGCTTTCTTT.

The rearrangement joins TRBV5-6 to TRBJ1-2; no clear D. The length of the CDR3 is 13 residues. V was trimmed by 4 bases and J by 8 bases, leaving 15 bases between them. CDR1 is SGHDT, CDR2 YYEEEE, per germline. The CDR3 nucleotides are TGTGCCAGCAGCCACCTTAGTTCGGCCGGCTACACCTTC. This gives the protein CASSHLSSAGYTF.

This clone has just a few counts. The chain employs TRBV9 and TRBJ1-1; D is possibly TRBD1 (6 bases). V was trimmed by 3 bases and J by 0 bases, leaving 9 bases between them. From germline, CDR1 is SGDLS and CDR2 YYNGEE. The CDR3 runs 14 residues. CDR3: CASSADRLNTEAFF. CDR3 bases: TGTGCCAGCAGCGCAGACAGGCTGAACACTGAAGCTTTCTTT.

The J gene is TRBJ1-4, the V gene TRBV4-2, with D unresolved. Germline loops: CDR1 LGHNA, CDR2 YNFKEQ. This CDR3 is built from 15 residues. The germline V and J ends were trimmed by 5 bases and 8 bases, with 18 bases remaining between them. CDR3 DNA: TGTGCCAGCAGCTTGAGTACGAGCGACGGAGAAAAACTGTTTTTT. This encodes CASSLSTSDGEKLFF.

The V gene is TRBV5-1, the J gene TRBJ2-7; possibly TRBD2 for D (5 bases). The V and J ends lost 3 bases and 2 bases respectively, with 21 bases between them. CDR1 and CDR2 from the germline V gene are SGHRS and YFSETQ. The CDR3 is made up of 17 amino acids. The CDR3 bases are TGCGCCAGCAGCTCCCCTGCGGGCGGCCTACCTCCCTACGAGCAGTACTTC. This gives the protein CASSSPAGGLPPYEQYF.

The chain joins TRBV9 to TRBJ2-3, with 13 bases identical to TRBD2. V dropped 4 bases and J dropped 10; count of bases not matched to a gene: 12. This CDR3 has 16 amino acids. Germline loops: CDR1 SGDLS, CDR2 YYNGEE. The chain's CDR3 is CASSPGLAGLTGAQYF. The CDR3 region has the DNA TGTGCCAGCAGCCCGGGACTAGCGGGGTTGACCGGGGCGCAGTATTTT.

The chain joins TRBV7-3 to TRBJ1-5; maybe TRBD1 (6 bases). The germline V gene encodes CDR1 SGHTA and CDR2 FQGTGA. V shed 6 bases and J shed 0 bases, with 15 bases lying between them. The CDR3 covers 16 residues. The CDR3 DNA reads as TGTGCCAGCAGACCCGGACAGACCTATAGCAATCAGCCCCAGCATTTT. As protein: CASRPGQTYSNQPQHF.

In its sample, this clone was seen a few times. The chain carries TRBV7-9 and TRBJ1-2; no definite D call. This CDR3 contains 12 residues. The germline V gene encodes CDR1 SEHNR and CDR2 FQNEAQ (reference sequence). V lost 1 base to trimming and J lost 9 bases, with 9 bases between them. DNA for the CDR3: TGTGCCAGCAGCTTAGAGCTGTTACGCTACACCTTC. Translated, it gives CASSLELLRYTF.

This chain links TRBV7-8 with TRBJ2-7; D uncertain. The germline CDR1 and CDR2 sequences are SGHVS and FQNEAQ. V lost 1 base, J lost 3 bases, and 7 bases lay in between. The CDR3 covers 13 residues. The CDR3 nucleotides read TGTGCCAGCAGCTTAGTCGACGGCTACGAGCAGTACTTC. Translated, it gives CASSLVDGYEQYF.

This clone was counted only a few times. The chain recombines TRBV28 with TRBJ1-6; no clear D. V shed 3 bases and J shed 3 bases, with 9 bases lying between them. Germline CDR1 MDHEN, CDR2 SYDVKM. This CDR3 region has 15 residues. CDR3 protein: CASSFLRRYNSPLHF. In DNA form, the CDR3 reads TGTGCCAGCAGTTTTTTACGCCGCTATAATTCACCCCTCCACTTT.

The rearrangement links TRBV4-2 to TRBJ1-2; a weak D match, TRBD1 (5 bases). The CDR3 sequence is 13 residues long. Trimming shortened V by 7 bases and J by 5 bases, and 14 bases separated the two germline ends. Germline CDR1 LGHNA, CDR2 YNFKEQ. The CDR3 loop reads CASNLGGRYGYTF. The CDR3 DNA sequence: TGTGCCAGCAACCTGGGGGGTCGGTATGGCTACACCTTC.

The V gene is TRBV4-1, the J gene TRBJ2-5, with D possibly called TRBD1 or TRBD2 (5 bases each). The CDR3 is 13 amino acids. V lost 4 bases to trimming and J lost 5 bases, with 11 bases between them. The V gene's germline CDR1 is MGHRA and CDR2 YSYEKL. The CDR3: CASSLGGRETQYF. DNA for the CDR3: TGCGCCAGCAGCCTTGGGGGTCGGGAGACCCAGTACTTC.

This clone was detected only a few times. The V call is TRBV15, the J call TRBJ1-2; 10 nucleotides align to TRBD1. V dropped 1 base and J dropped 13; count of bases not matched to a gene: 9. Germline loops: CDR1 LNHNV, CDR2 YYDKDF (reference sequence). The CDR3 covers 14 residues. In nucleotides, the CDR3 is TGTGCCACCAGCAGAGGGCCCCGGGACAGGGGTATCACCTTC. This encodes CATSRGPRDRGITF. Full variable domain (remainder filled in from reference TRBV15 and TRBJ1-2): DAMVIQNPRYQVTQFGKPVTLSCSQTLNHNVMYWYQQKSSQAPKLLFHYYDKDFNNEADTPDNFQSRRPNTSFCFLDIRSPGLGDTAMYLCATSRGPRDRGITFGSGTRLTVV.

This clone was observed once. The chain employs TRBV6-6 and TRBJ1-4, with D unresolved. The germline V gene encodes CDR1 MNHNY and CDR2 SVGAGI (reference sequence). CDR3 length: 15 residues. V was clipped by 2 bases and J by 7 bases, with 14 bases between them. CDR3 bases: TGTGCCAGCAGTTACAAGGATAGTCGGGGTGAAAAACTGTTTTTT. This encodes CASSYKDSRGEKLFF.

This clone has only a few counts. The chain employs TRBV7-9 and TRBJ2-2, with 8 bases lining up with TRBD2. The CDR3 spans 15 residues. CDR1 SEHNR and CDR2 FQNEAQ come from the germline V gene (reference sequence). Trimming removed 8 bases from V and 1 base from J; junction bases left unmatched: 6. As DNA, the CDR3 is TGTGCCAGCGGACACCGGGAGGGGAACACCGGGGAGCTGTTTTTT. Its translation: CASGHREGNTGELFF.

The chain uses TRBV5-4 and TRBJ1-2; perhaps TRBD1 as D (5 bases). The CDR3 sequence is 16 residues long. Germline-derived CDR1 and CDR2 are SGHNT and YYREEE (reference sequence). Trimming shortened V by 0 bases and J by 0 bases, and 12 bases separated the two germline ends. The CDR3 nucleotides are TGTGCCAGCAGCTTGGGGCAGGGAGCAGCTAACTATGGCTACACCTTC. Residues: CASSLGQGAANYGYTF.

V is TRBV7-9 and J is TRBJ2-7; tentatively, D is TRBD1 or TRBD2 (5 bases each). Per germline, CDR1 SEHNR and CDR2 FQNEAQ (reference sequence). This CDR3 contains 15 residues. Trimming left V 4 bases short and J 0 bases short, with 13 bases between. CDR3 coding DNA: TGTGCCAGCAGCTCCCACCGGGGACGCTCCTACGAGCAGTACTTC. Translated, it gives CASSSHRGRSYEQYF.

This chain uses TRBV19 with TRBJ1-1; the D is unclear. Looked up from germline, CDR1 is LNHDA and CDR2 is SQIVND (reference sequence). V was clipped by 6 bases and J by 2 bases, with 13 bases between them. CDR3 size: 14 residues. The CDR3 DNA follows: TGTGCCAGTAGGCCTCAGGTCTTTAACACTGAAGCTTTCTTT. Translating it yields CASRPQVFNTEAFF.

The V gene is TRBV4-2, the J gene TRBJ2-3; weak D call: TRBD2 (6 bases). In germline, CDR1 is LGHNA, CDR2 YNFKEQ. The CDR3 loop spans 17 amino acids. With 5 bases removed from V and 0 bases from J, the gap between germline ends came to 18 bases. The CDR3: CASSSGGRGLSTDTQYF. The CDR3 coding sequence is TGTGCCAGCAGCTCGGGTGGGCGGGGCCTAAGCACAGATACGCAGTATTTT.

This clone has a handful of counts. The chain employs TRBV7-2 and TRBJ1-2, with 8 nucleotides matching TRBD1. V gave up 5 bases and J gave up 2 bases; unmatched junction bases: 4. In germline, CDR1 is SGHTA, CDR2 FQGNSA. The CDR3 consists of 14 residues. CDR3 loop: CASSAGTGNYGYTF. The CDR3 DNA is TGTGCCAGCAGCGCCGGGACAGGCAACTATGGCTACACCTTC.

The chain recombines TRBV7-2 with TRBJ2-7; 8 bases fit TRBD1. Germline CDR1 is SGHTA and CDR2 is FQGNSA. The CDR3 covers 15 residues. The junction had 8 bases not matched to a gene; V was cut back by 4 bases and J by 3 bases. The CDR3 nucleotides are TGTGCCAGCAGCTCAATGGACAGGGTATTCTACGAGCAGTACTTC. Translation: CASSSMDRVFYEQYF.

The CDR3 reads CASRTRGGRDEQFF. The CDR3 coding sequence is TGTGCCAGCAGGACCCGGGGGGGCAGGGATGAGCAGTTCTTC. The V call is TRBV6-1, the J call TRBJ2-1, with 8 bases matching TRBD2. This CDR3 is 14 amino acids long. Per germline, CDR1 MNHNS and CDR2 SASEGT. With 6 bases clipped from V and 8 bases from J, the junction kept 9 bases outside the gene matches.

The V call is TRBV11-2, the J call TRBJ1-4, with D hard to call. Germline V gene data show CDR1 as SGHAT and CDR2 as FQNNGV. The length of the CDR3 is 14 residues. V lost 3 bases, J lost 5 bases, and 10 bases lay in between. The CDR3 sequence: CASSFGGINEKLFF. The CDR3 bases are TGTGCCAGCAGCTTCGGCGGGATCAATGAAAAACTGTTTTTT.

V and J are TRBV5-1 and TRBJ2-7; D tentatively fits TRBD1 or TRBD2 (6 bases each). The germline V gene encodes CDR1 SGHRS and CDR2 YFSETQ. V was pared by 5 bases and J by 1 base, with 13 bases between. CDR3 length: 14 amino acids. This CDR3 is CASRRRGGSYEQYF. The CDR3 DNA reads as TGCGCCAGCAGGCGCAGGGGAGGATCCTACGAGCAGTACTTC.

This clone appeared a few times. The rearrangement joins TRBV19 to TRBJ1-2; TRBD1 matches at 7 bases. The germline V gene has CDR1 LNHDA and CDR2 SQIVND (reference sequence). The CDR3 has 13 residues. Unmatched junction bases numbered 6, after V lost 3 bases and J lost 8 bases. CDR3 in amino acids: CASSIGQVRGYTF. CDR3 coding DNA: TGTGCCAGTAGTATTGGACAGGTCCGAGGCTACACCTTC.

The rearrangement uses TRBV2 and TRBJ2-7; D is possibly TRBD1 (6 bases). V was shortened by 6 bases and J by 3 bases, with 18 bases between the two germline ends. This CDR3 spans 15 amino acids. Per germline, CDR1 SNHLY and CDR2 FYNNEI. CDR3 DNA: TGTGCCAGCAGCTACTACACGGGACAACACTACGAGCAGTACTTC. It yields the protein CASSYYTGQHYEQYF. Using reference TRBV2 and TRBJ2-7 for the parts outside the CDR3, the full variable domain is EPEVTQTPSHQVTQMGQEVILRCVPISNHLYFYWYRQILGQKVEFLVSFYNNEISEKSEIFDDQFSVERPDGSNFTLKIRSTKLEDSAMYFCASSYYTGQHYEQYFGPGTRLTVT.

The genes are TRBV7-3 and TRBJ2-3, with 9 bases identical to TRBD1. Germline assignment: CDR1 SGHTA and CDR2 FQGTGA. Germline trimming cut 4 bases from V and 4 bases from J; bases unmatched to any gene: 9. CDR3 length: 16 residues. The CDR3 DNA sequence: TGTGCCAGCAGCTCCAAGGGACAGGGAAGTGCAGATACGCAGTATTTT. Its protein product is CASSSKGQGSADTQYF.